This TCR beta chain came from a study of T cells in Graves' hyperthyroidism and ophthalmopathy. Germline V gene sequence: CDR1 MNHNS, CDR2 SASEGT. There are 14 residues in the CDR3. The ends were cut back, 6 bases at V and 5 bases at J, with 14 bases in the middle. This clonotype came up once. The antigen remains unidentified. The TCR beta CDR3 regions underwent amplification using RNA transcripts as the source. The HTBI primer set served for first-round RT-PCR of the TCR CDR3. MiXCR was run by TCRdb on the multiplex PCR reads, yielding one entry per CDR3 protein. The sample lists about 620,000 distinct CDR3 sequences, around 15% occurring once. Whole-study results and caveats: Researchers found most expanded thyroid clonotypes above 0.001 in blood as well.

The chain employs TRBV6-1 and TRBJ1-5; D perhaps matches TRBD1 (5 bases). Sequenced input: blood. This TCR came from a woman aged 25-40 years with Graves' hyperthyroidism. The CDR3 spells CASRGRRDYQPQHF. CDR3 sequence (DNA): TGTGCCAGCAGAGGCCGGAGGGACTATCAGCCCCAGCATTTT.